These T cell receptor beta chains were read from a single sample in a study of control samples from healthy donors and cancer patients. Measured with immunoSEQ multiplex PCR; TCRdb has only the in-frame clones, and not every one. The table lists 90,000 to 100,000 clones, around three quarters of them singletons. The sequencing sample was made of blood. The receptors stem from a woman under 40 in good health. CDR3s include the opening cysteine and the closing phenylalanine or tryptophan. A D gene is named only where the DNA matches it firmly. The size entry is marked missing in some rows and otherwise reads once, few, many or a size class.

D | size | J | V | CDR3 | DNA
NA | NA | TRBJ2-5 | TRBV13 | CASSLGLAAQETQYF | TGTGCCAGCAGCTTAGGCCTGGCAGCCCAAGAGACCCAGTACTTC
TRBD1 | once | TRBJ1-1 | TRBV3-1/TRBV3-2 | CASSQFAGTGNFNTEAFF | TGTGCCAGCAGCCAATTCGCCGGGACAGGGAACTTTAACACTGAAGCTTTCTTT
NA | NA | TRBJ2-1 | TRBV5-4 | CASSLEPGGPGSYNEQFF | TGTGCCAGCAGCTTGGAGCCGGGGGGCCCGGGATCCTACAATGAGCAGTTCTTC
TRBD1 | NA | TRBJ1-3 | TRBV19 | CATGQGGLGGNTIYF | TGTGCCACAGGACAGGGAGGCTTGGGCGGAAACACCATATATTTT
NA | NA | TRBJ1-4 | TRBV7-2 | CASSLNREKLFF | TGTGCCAGCAGCTTAAACCGAGAAAAACTGTTTTTT
NA | NA | TRBJ2-4 | TRBV19 | CASSIGRDDIQYF | TGTGCCAGTAGTATAGGCAGGGATGACATTCAGTACTTC
NA | NA | TRBJ2-1 | TRBV9 | CASSVALREGNNEQFF | TGTGCCAGCAGCGTAGCTCTGAGAGAGGGTAACAATGAGCAGTTCTTC
NA | NA | TRBJ2-5 | TRBV24-1 | CATSGEKGTQYF | TGTGCCACCAGTGGGGAAAAGGGCACCCAGTACTTC
NA | NA | TRBJ1-2 | TRBV19 | CASSIDRDYGYTF | TGTGCCAGTAGTATAGACAGGGACTATGGCTACACCTTC
NA | NA | TRBJ1-3 | TRBV7-9 | CASSPSAGNTIYF | TGTGCCAGCAGCCCCTCCGCGGGAAACACCATATATTTT
NA | NA | TRBJ2-3 | TRBV7-2 | CASSLVPGADTQYF | TGTGCCAGCAGCTTAGTTCCAGGAGCAGATACGCAGTATTTT
NA | NA | TRBJ2-5 | TRBV13 | CASSLLGTSQETQYF | TGTGCCAGCAGCTTACTAGGGACGTCCCAAGAGACCCAGTACTTC
NA | few | TRBJ1-4 | TRBV19 | CASSWKGPEATNEKLFF | TGTGCCAGTAGTTGGAAGGGGCCAGAAGCAACTAATGAAAAACTGTTTTTT
TRBD1 | once | TRBJ1-5 | TRBV19 | CASSGTVDQPQHF | TGTGCCAGTAGCGGGACAGTAGATCAGCCCCAGCATTTT
NA | NA | TRBJ2-5 | TRBV9 | CASSGDSETQYF | TGTGCCAGCAGCGGGGACTCCGAGACCCAGTACTTC
TRBD1 | NA | TRBJ2-6 | TRBV9 | CASAGTGGANVLTF | TGTGCCAGCGCGGGGACAGGGGGCGCGAACGTCCTGACTTTC
TRBD1 | NA | TRBJ2-6 | TRBV27 | CASSLGQGAPGANVLTF | TGTGCCAGCAGTTTGGGACAGGGGGCCCCTGGGGCCAACGTCCTGACTTTC
TRBD2 | NA | TRBJ2-7 | TRBV4-3 | CASSQVGPSGETYEQYF | TGCGCCAGCAGCCAAGTCGGGCCTAGCGGGGAGACCTACGAGCAGTACTTC
NA | NA | TRBJ1-3 | TRBV30 | CAWSLGSSGNTIYF | TGTGCCTGGAGTCTCGGTAGCTCTGGAAACACCATATATTTT
NA | few | TRBJ1-1 | TRBV5-1 | CASSLAGANTEAFF | TGCGCCAGCAGCTTAGCTGGTGCGAACACTGAAGCTTTCTTT
NA | NA | TRBJ1-2 | TRBV7-2 | CASSLGQANYGYTF | TGTGCCAGCAGCTTAGGACAGGCCAACTATGGCTACACCTTC